A single sample is the source of the 6 T cell receptor beta chains below, sequenced in a study of response to subunit inactivated influenza vaccine. One entry per CDR3 protein results from TCRdb running MiXCR on the RT-PCR reads. Among approximately 680,000 distinct CDR3 sequences listed, roughly 14% were seen once. The specimen was PBMCs from blood, collected about 13 days after vaccination. These receptors were collected from a man aged 50-59 years who received an inactivated influenza vaccine.

The chain uses TRBV6-1 and TRBJ1-1; D not certain. The germline CDR1 and CDR2 sequences are MNHNS and SASEGT. V was pared by 7 bases and J by 1 base, with 13 bases between. CDR3 length: 14 residues. This CDR3 reads CASTTWGGNTEAFF. The CDR3 nucleotides read TGTGCCAGCACCACCTGGGGTGGGAACACTGAAGCTTTCTTT.

V usage is TRBV4-2 and J usage is TRBJ1-4, with 7 bases matching TRBD1. The CDR3 length is 16 residues. V shed 0 bases and J 5 bases; nucleotides not matched to a gene: 6. Germline values: CDR1 LGHNA, CDR2 YNFKEQ. Written as DNA, the CDR3 is TGTGCCAGCAGCCAAGAACCGGGGACAGTGAATGAAAAACTGTTTTTT. Its translation: CASSQEPGTVNEKLFF.

CDR3 sequence (DNA): TGTGCCAGCAGGACAGCGGGAGTGGAGAGCATTCAGTACTTC. This translates into CASRTAGVESIQYF. V is TRBV28 and J is TRBJ2-4; TRBD2 agrees at 8 bases. The germline gives CDR1 MDHEN, CDR2 SYDVKM. The J segment lost 9 bases and the V segment lost 6 bases, leaving 10 bases of the junction unmatched. This CDR3 has 14 amino acids.

This rearrangement joins TRBV11-2 to TRBJ2-7; 9 positions agree with TRBD1. This CDR3 comprises 14 residues. J gave up 5 bases and V 6 bases, and 8 bases lay outside the gene matches. Germline CDR1 is SGHAT and CDR2 is FQNNGV. CDR3 amino acids: CASRSRDRVHEQYF. The DNA for the CDR3 is TGTGCCAGCAGAAGCCGGGACAGGGTCCACGAGCAGTACTTC.

This clonotype was seen more than once but under ten times. The genes are TRBV20-1 and TRBJ1-5; D not certain. Germline values: CDR1 DFQATT, CDR2 SNEGSKA (reference sequence). This CDR3 spans 10 amino acids. The germline V and J ends were trimmed by 5 bases and 11 bases, with 10 bases remaining between them. CDR3 in DNA: TGCAGTGCTCGACGGGAGGCCCAGCATTTT. It specifies CSARREAQHF.

V usage is TRBV29-1 and J usage is TRBJ2-1, with 7 bases identical to TRBD2. Germline V CDR1 and CDR2: SQVTM, ANQGSEA. This CDR3 is built from 15 residues. The V and J ends lost 4 bases and 2 bases, in that order; junction bases with no gene match: 8. CDR3: CSVAPRLAAYNEQFF. In DNA form, the CDR3 reads TGCAGCGTTGCCCCCCGTCTAGCGGCCTACAATGAGCAGTTCTTC.